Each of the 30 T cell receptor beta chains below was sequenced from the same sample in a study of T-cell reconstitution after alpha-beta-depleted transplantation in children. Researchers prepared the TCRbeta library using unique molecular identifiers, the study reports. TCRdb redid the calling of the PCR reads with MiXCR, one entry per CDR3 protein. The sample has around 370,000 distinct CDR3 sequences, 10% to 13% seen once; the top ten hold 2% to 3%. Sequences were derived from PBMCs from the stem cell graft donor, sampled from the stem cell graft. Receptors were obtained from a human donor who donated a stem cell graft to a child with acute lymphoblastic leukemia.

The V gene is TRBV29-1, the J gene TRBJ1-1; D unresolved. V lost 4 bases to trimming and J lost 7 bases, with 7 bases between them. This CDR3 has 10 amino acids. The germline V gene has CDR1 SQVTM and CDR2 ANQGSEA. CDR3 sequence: CSVAGFEAFF. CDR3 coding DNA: TGCAGCGTTGCTGGGTTTGAAGCTTTCTTT.

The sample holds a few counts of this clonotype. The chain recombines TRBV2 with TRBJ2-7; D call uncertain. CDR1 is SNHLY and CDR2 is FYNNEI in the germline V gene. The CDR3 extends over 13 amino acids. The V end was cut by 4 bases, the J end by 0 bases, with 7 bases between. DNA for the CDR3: TGTGCCAGCAGTGTGGCAGCCTCCTACGAGCAGTACTTC. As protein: CASSVAASYEQYF.

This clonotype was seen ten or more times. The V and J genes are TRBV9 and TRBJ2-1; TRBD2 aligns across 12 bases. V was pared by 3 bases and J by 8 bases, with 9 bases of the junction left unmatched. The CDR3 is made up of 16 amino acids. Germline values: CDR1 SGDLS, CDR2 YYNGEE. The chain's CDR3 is CASSGSSGRALDEQFF. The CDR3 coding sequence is TGTGCCAGCAGCGGATCTAGCGGGAGGGCCCTCGATGAGCAGTTCTTC.

The DNA of the CDR3 is TGTGCCAGCAGCACGACGACAGGGGGGGACTATGGCTACACCTTC. This gives the protein CASSTTTGGDYGYTF. V is TRBV7-9 and J is TRBJ1-2; the match to TRBD1 covers 9 bases. The CDR3 loop spans 15 amino acids. Losses at the gene ends were 5 bases for V and 3 bases for J; bases not matched to a gene: 7. Germline V gives CDR1 SEHNR, CDR2 FQNEAQ (reference sequence).

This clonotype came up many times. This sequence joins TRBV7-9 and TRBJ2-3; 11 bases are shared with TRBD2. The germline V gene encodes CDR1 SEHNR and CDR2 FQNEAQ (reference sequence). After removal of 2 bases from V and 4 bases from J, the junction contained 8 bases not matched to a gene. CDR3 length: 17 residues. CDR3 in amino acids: CASSLLGLAVNPDTQYF. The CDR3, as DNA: TGTGCCAGCAGCTTATTGGGACTAGCGGTGAATCCAGATACGCAGTATTTT. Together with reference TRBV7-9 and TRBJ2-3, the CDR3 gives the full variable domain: DTGVSQNPRHKITKRGQNVTFRCDPISEHNRLYWYRQTLGQGPEFLTYFQNEAQLEKSRLLSDRFSAERPKGSFSTLEIQRTEQGDSAMYLCASSLLGLAVNPDTQYFGPGTRLTVL.

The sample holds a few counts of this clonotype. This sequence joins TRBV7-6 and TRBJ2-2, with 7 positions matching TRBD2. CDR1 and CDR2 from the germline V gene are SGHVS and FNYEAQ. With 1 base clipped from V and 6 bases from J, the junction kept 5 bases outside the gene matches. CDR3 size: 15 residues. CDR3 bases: TGTGCCAGCAGCTTAGTCGGGGGGATGGCCGGGGAGCTGTTTTTT. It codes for CASSLVGGMAGELFF.

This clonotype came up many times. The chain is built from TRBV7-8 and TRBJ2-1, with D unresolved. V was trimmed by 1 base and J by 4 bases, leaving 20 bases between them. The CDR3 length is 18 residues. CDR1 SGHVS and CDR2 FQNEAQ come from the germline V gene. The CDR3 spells CASSLGGRIVDGYNEQFF. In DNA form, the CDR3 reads TGTGCCAGCAGCTTAGGTGGTCGTATCGTGGACGGATACAATGAGCAGTTCTTC.

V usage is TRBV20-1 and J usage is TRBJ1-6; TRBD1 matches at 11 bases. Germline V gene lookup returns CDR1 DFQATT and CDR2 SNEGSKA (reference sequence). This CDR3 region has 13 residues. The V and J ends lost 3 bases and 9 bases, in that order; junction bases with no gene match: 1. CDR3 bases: TGCAGTGCTAGGGGGACAGGGGGTTCACCCCTCCACTTT. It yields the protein CSARGTGGSPLHF.

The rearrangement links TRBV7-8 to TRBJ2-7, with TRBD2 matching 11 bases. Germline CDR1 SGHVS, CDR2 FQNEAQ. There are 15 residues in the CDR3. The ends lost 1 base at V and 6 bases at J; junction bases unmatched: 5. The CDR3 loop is CASSLGFSGRVEQYF. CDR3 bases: TGTGCCAGCAGCTTAGGTTTTAGCGGGAGGGTCGAGCAGTACTTC.

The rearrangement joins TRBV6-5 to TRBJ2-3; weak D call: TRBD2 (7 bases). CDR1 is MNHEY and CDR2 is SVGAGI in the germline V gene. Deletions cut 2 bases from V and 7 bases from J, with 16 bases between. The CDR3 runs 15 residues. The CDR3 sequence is CASSYTLEGGHTQYF. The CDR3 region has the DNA TGTGCCAGCAGTTACACTCTCGAGGGGGGGCATACGCAGTATTTT.

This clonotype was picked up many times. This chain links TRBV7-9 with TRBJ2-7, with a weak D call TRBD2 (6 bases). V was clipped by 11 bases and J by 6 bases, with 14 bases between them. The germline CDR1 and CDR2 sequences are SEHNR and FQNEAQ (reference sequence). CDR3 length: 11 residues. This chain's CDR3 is CAGGLPPEQYF. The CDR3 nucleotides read TGTGCCGGGGGACTTCCCCCCGAGCAGTACTTC.

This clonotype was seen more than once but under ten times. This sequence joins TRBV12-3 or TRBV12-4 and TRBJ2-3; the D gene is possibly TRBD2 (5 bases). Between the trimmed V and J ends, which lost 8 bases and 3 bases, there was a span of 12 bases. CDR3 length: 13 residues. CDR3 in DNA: TGTGCCAGCGACGGGGAGTGGACAGATACGCAGTATTTT. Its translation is CASDGEWTDTQYF.

Here the CDR3 DNA reads TGTGCCAGCAGTTACTCGGCGGGAGCATACAATGAGCAGTTCTTC. Residues: CASSYSAGAYNEQFF. The chain carries TRBV6-5 and TRBJ2-1; 7 positions agree with TRBD2. After removal of 0 bases from V and 4 bases from J, the junction contained 3 bases not matched to a gene. The CDR3 runs 15 residues. Germline assignment: CDR1 MNHEY and CDR2 SVGAGI.

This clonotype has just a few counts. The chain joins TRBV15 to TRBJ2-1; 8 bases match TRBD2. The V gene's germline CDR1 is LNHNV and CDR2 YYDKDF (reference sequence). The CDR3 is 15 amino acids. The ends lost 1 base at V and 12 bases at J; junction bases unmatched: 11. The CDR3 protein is CATSRVTSGSWLQFF. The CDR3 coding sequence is TGTGCCACCAGCAGAGTAACTAGCGGAAGTTGGCTGCAGTTCTTC. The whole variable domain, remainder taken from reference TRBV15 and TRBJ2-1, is DAMVIQNPRYQVTQFGKPVTLSCSQTLNHNVMYWYQQKSSQAPKLLFHYYDKDFNNEADTPDNFQSRRPNTSFCFLDIRSPGLGDTAMYLCATSRVTSGSWLQFFGPGTRLTVL.

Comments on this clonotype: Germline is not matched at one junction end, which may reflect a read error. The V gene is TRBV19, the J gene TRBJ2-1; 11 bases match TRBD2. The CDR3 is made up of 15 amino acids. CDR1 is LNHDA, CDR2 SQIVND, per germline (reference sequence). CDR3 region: CASRIAGGRGNEQFF. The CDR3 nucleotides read TGTGCCAGTAGAATAGCGGGAGGGAGGGGCAATGAGCAGTTCTTC.

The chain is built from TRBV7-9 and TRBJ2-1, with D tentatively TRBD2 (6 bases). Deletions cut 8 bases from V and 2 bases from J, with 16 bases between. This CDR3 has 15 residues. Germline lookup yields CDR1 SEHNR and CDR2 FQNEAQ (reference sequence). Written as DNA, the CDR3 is TGTGCCAGCCATAGGGCCAGGGAGGCCTACAATGAGCAGTTCTTC. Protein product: CASHRAREAYNEQFF.

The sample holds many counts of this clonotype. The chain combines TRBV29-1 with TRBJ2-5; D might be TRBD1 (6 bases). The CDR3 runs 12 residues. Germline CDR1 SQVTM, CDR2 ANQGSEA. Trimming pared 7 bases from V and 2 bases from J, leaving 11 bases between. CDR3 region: CSAYRVQETQYF. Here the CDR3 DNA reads TGCAGCGCCTACAGGGTTCAAGAGACCCAGTACTTC.

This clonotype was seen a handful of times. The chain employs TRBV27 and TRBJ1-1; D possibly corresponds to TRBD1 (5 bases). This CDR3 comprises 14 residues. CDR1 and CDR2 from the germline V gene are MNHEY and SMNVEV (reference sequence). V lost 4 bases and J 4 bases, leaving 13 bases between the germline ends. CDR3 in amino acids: CASSYRGQGTEAFF. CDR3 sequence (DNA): TGTGCCAGCAGTTATCGCGGACAAGGCACTGAAGCTTTCTTT.

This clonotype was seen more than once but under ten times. The CDR3 loop reads CASSFFGGDRAYEQYF. As DNA, the CDR3 is TGTGCCAGCAGCTTCTTCGGAGGAGACAGAGCCTACGAGCAGTACTTC. This rearrangement joins TRBV7-9 to TRBJ2-7; D tentatively fits TRBD1 or TRBD2 (5 bases each). Germline V gene sequence: CDR1 SEHNR, CDR2 FQNEAQ (reference sequence). This CDR3 region has 16 residues. Trimming shortened V by 3 bases and J by 2 bases, and 17 bases separated the two germline ends.

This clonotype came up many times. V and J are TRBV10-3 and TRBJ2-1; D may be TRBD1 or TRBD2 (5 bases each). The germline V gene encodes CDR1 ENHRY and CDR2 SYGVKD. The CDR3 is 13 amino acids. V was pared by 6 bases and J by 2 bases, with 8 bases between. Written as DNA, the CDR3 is TGTGCCATCAGACAGGAGGCCTACAATGAGCAGTTCTTC. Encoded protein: CAIRQEAYNEQFF.

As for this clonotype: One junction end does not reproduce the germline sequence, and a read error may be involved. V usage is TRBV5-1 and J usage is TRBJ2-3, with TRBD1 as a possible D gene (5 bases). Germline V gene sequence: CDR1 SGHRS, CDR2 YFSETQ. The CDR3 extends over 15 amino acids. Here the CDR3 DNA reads TGCGCCAGCAGCCCAAGGCGACAGCACACAGATACGCAGTATTTC. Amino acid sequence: CASSPRRQHTDTQYF.

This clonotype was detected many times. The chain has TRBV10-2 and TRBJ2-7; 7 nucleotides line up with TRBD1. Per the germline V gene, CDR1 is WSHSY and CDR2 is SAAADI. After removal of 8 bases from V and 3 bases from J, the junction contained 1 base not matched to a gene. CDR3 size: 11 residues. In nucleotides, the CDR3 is TGCGCCAGCCGACAGGGCTACGAGCAGTACTTC. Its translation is CASRQGYEQYF.

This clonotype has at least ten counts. For the CDR3, the DNA is TGTGCCAGCAGTTCAACGGGACAGTATAATTCACCCCTCCACTTT. This gives the protein CASSSTGQYNSPLHF. The genes are TRBV28 and TRBJ1-6; 7 nucleotides line up with TRBD1. The CDR3 totals 15 residues. Germline values: CDR1 MDHEN, CDR2 SYDVKM. V lost 4 bases and J lost 4; bases outside the gene matches: 4. The variable domain in full, completed from reference TRBV28 and TRBJ1-6, reads DVKVTQSSRYLVKRTGEKVFLECVQDMDHENMFWYRQDPGLGLRLIYFSYDVKMKEKGDIPEGYSVSREKKERFSLILESASTNQTSMYLCASSSTGQYNSPLHFGNGTRLTVT.

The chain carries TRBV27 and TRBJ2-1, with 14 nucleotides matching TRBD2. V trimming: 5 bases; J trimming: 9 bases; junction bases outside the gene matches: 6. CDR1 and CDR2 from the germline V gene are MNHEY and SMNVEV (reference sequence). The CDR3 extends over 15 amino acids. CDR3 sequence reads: CASSGLAGGAVEQFF. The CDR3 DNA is TGTGCCAGCAGTGGACTAGCGGGAGGAGCGGTTGAGCAGTTCTTC.

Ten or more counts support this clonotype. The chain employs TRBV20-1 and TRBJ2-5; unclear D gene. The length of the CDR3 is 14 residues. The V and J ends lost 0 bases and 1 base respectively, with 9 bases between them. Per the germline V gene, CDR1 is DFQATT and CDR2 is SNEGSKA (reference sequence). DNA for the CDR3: TGCAGTGCTAGAGATACGCGGACCCAAGAGACCCAGTACTTC. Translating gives CSARDTRTQETQYF.

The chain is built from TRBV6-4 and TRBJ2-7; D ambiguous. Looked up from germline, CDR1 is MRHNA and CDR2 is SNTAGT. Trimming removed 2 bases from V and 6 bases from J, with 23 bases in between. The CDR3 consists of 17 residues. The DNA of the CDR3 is TGTGCCAGCAGTGACAGCCACATAGGAGCTAGGAAGGGCGAGCAGTACTTC. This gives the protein CASSDSHIGARKGEQYF.

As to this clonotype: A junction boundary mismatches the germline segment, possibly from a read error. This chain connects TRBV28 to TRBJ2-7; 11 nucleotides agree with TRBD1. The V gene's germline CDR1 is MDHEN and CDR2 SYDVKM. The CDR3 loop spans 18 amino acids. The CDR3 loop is CSSSLYSGQGGRSYEQYF. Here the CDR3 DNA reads TGTTCCAGCAGTTTATACTCGGGACAGGGGGGGAGATCCTACGAGCAGTACTTC.

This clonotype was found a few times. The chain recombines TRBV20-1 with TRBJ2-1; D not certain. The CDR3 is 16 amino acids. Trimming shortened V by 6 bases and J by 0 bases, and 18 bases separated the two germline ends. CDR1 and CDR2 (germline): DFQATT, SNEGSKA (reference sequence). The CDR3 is CSAVPPQSSSYNEQFF. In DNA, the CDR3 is TGCAGTGCGGTTCCCCCCCAAAGTAGCTCCTACAATGAGCAGTTCTTC.

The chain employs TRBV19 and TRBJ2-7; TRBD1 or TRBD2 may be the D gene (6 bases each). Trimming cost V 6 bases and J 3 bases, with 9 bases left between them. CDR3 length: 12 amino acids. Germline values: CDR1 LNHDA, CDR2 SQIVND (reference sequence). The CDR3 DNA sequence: TGTGCCAGTAGAGGGGGGTACTACGAGCAGTACTTC. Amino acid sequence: CASRGGYYEQYF.

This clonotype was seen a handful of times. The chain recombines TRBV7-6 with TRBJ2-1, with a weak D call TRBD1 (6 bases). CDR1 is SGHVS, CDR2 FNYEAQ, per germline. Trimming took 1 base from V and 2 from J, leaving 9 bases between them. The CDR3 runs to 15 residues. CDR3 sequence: CASSLGGGTYNEQFF. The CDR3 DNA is TGTGCCAGCAGCTTAGGAGGGGGAACCTACAATGAGCAGTTCTTC.